Here is one T cell receptor beta chain with its context. Germline V gives CDR1 GTSNPN, CDR2 SVGIG (reference sequence). V lost 5 bases and J lost 3, with 18 bases in between. The CDR3 totals 15 residues. Profiled with immunoSEQ multiplex PCR; TCRdb holds only in-frame clones, not every one. Among some 20,000 clones listed, 88% were seen once. This sample is part of a study of T cell changes during pregnancy in multiple sclerosis. The specimen comprised CD4+ T cells from peripheral blood mononuclear cells, sampled in the first trimester of pregnancy. This chain links TRBV30 with TRBJ2-3; D perhaps matches TRBD2 (6 bases). The receptor comes from a female donor in good health, enrolled as a control in a pregnancy study. In DNA form, the CDR3 reads TGTGCCTGGGGGGAGGAGAGCGGGTGGACAGATACGCAGTATTTT. Its translation is CAWGEESGWTDTQYF.